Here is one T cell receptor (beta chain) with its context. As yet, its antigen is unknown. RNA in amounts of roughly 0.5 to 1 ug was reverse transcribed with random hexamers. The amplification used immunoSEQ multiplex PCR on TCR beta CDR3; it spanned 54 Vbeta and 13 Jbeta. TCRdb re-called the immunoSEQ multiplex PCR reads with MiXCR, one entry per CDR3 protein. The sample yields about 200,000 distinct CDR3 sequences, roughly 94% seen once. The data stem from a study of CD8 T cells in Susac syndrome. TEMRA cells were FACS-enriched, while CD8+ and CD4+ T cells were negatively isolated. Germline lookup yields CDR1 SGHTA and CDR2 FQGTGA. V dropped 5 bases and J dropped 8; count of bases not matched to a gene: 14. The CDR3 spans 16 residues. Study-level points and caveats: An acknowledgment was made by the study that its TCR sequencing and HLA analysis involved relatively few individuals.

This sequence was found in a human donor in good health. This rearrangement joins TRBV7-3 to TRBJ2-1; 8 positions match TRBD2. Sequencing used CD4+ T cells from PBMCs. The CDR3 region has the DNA TGTGCCAGCAGCCCTTCCCCCAGCGGGAGTAAGGATGAGCAGTTCTTC. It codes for CASSPSPSGSKDEQFF.